This T cell receptor beta chain emerged from a study of siplizumab effects on memory and regulatory T cells. Study-wide results and caveats: The Treg-derived share of mappable alloreactive CD4+ clones averaged roughly 69% with siplizumab and over 25% in controls. Only a minority of proliferating CD4+ or CD8+ clones had an assignable naive or memory phenotype, with roughly 80-96% lacking one.

The repertoire was sequenced with immunoSEQ multiplex PCR; TCRdb's copy has only in-frame clones and lacks some. The sample holds some 100,000 clones, about 95% seen once. Germline V gene lookup returns CDR1 SGHTA and CDR2 FQGNSA. The CDR3 sequence is 16 residues long. Trimming removed 2 bases at V and 4 bases at J, with 17 bases between. A word on this clone: Its antigen is undetermined.

The sample consisted of non-Treg CD4+ T cells sorted from blood. The receptor was isolated from a human donor in good health. This chain connects TRBV7-2 to TRBJ2-5; D remains ambiguous. The CDR3 DNA reads as TGTGCCAGCAGCTTAATTAGGCGCCCCTGGGGAGAGACCCAGTACTTC. It codes for CASSLIRRPWGETQYF.